This TCR beta chain is drawn from a study of OX40 agonist ivuxolimab in advanced cancers. Study background: Checkpoint inhibitors had been given previously to roughly 40% of patients.

Germline V lookup: CDR1 SNHLY, CDR2 FYNNEI. This CDR3 has 14 amino acids. Trimming cost V 6 bases and J 4 bases; bases outside gene matches: 3. Repertoires were generated with immunoSEQ multiplex PCR, while TCRdb's copy carries only in-frame clones and drops some. The sample includes about 35,000 clones, about 74% seen only once; the top ten take roughly a fifth. Study-wide results and limits: On average, CD8+ T cells showed a greater number of expanded clones than CD4+. Low clonal expansion, among the lowest seen, marked partial responders at 0.1-3.0 mg/kg. At 0.1 to 3.0 mg/kg, CD4+ and CD8+ blood T cells expanded clonally by week 6.

Comment on this clone: Its antigen is as yet unknown.

This specimen was CD4+ or CD8+ T cells sorted from blood, taken in a trial of the OX40 agonist ivuxolimab. The sequence derives from an adult with an advanced solid tumor such as melanoma, head and neck, liver or kidney cancer. The chain carries TRBV2 and TRBJ2-3; 11 positions agree with TRBD1. The CDR3 spells CASRVGQGADTQYF. In DNA, the CDR3 is TGTGCCAGCAGGGTGGGACAGGGGGCAGATACGCAGTATTTT.